The rows below give T cell receptor beta chains drawn from one sample of a study of neoadjuvant nivolumab and ipilimumab in lung cancer. Produced via immunoSEQ multiplex PCR; TCRdb's table is partial and in-frame only. The data contain over 25,000 clones, roughly nine tenths of them seen just once; the ten biggest clones take up under 2.5%. Specimen: peripheral blood, collected after neoadjuvant nivolumab, alone or with ipilimumab, at or shortly before surgery. These receptors were taken from an adult with non-small cell lung cancer. The CDR3 runs from the conserved cysteine through the conserved F or W. Each record gives: J gene, V gene, D gene, clone size, CDR3 DNA, CDR3 protein. The D gene is left open where the match is weak. Only some rows state a clone size, as once, few, many or a class for expanded clones.

>TRBJ2-1|TRBV20-1|TRBD2|-
TGCAGTGCAAGCTTTAGCGGGAGTCGTTTCTTC
CSASFSGSRFF
>TRBJ2-2|TRBV10-1|-|-
TGCGCCAGCAGTGAAAGGGTCCCCGGGGAGCTGTTTTTT
CASSERVPGELFF
>TRBJ1-4|TRBV6-5|-|-
TGTGCCAGCAGTTTAGAGACAGGAGCCGCTAATGAAAAACTGTTTTTT
CASSLETGAANEKLFF
>TRBJ2-3|TRBV25-1|-|-
TGTGCCAGCAGTGATATAGGGGCGACAGATACGCAGTATTTT
CASSDIGATDTQYF
>TRBJ1-1|TRBV7-3|-|-
TGTGCCAGCAGCTTAACGCTCAACACTGAAGCTTTCTTT
CASSLTLNTEAFF
>TRBJ2-1|TRBV13|TRBD2|once
TGTGCCAGCAGCGGCGGTACTAGCGGCCTCTACAATGAGCAGTTCTTC
CASSGGTSGLYNEQFF
>TRBJ2-7|TRBV5-1|-|-
TGCGCCAGCAGCTTGGGAGACCGCGAGCAGTACTTC
CASSLGDREQYF
>TRBJ2-7|TRBV5-1|-|-
TGCGCCAGCAGCCTGATGCCGTCGGGGATCTACGAGCAGTACTTC
CASSLMPSGIYEQYF
>TRBJ1-1|TRBV19|-|-
TGTGCCAGTAGTATGAATCAGTTCAACACTGAAGCTTTCTTT
CASSMNQFNTEAFF
>TRBJ1-3|TRBV19|-|-
TGTGCCAGTACTAGCGTCTACTCTGGAAACACCATATATTTT
CASTSVYSGNTIYF
>TRBJ2-3|TRBV5-1|TRBD2|-
TGCGCCAGCAGCTTGGAAAGTTTAGCGGGAGGCGGCACAGATACGCAGTATTTT
CASSLESLAGGGTDTQYF
>TRBJ2-7|TRBV6-1|TRBD1|-
TGTGCCAGCAGTGAAGGACAGGGTGTCTACGAGCAGTACTTC
CASSEGQGVYEQYF
>TRBJ2-1|TRBV5-1|TRBD2|-
TGCGCCAGCAGTGGACTAGCGGGAGAACGGAGGGGCGATGAGCAGTTCTTC
CASSGLAGERRGDEQFF
>TRBJ1-1|TRBV28|TRBD1|-
TGTGCCAGCAGTACGAACAGGGGGCTTGCTTTCTTT
CASSTNRGLAFF
>TRBJ1-1|TRBV6-5|-|-
TGTGCCAGCAGTTCTCCAGCTGAAGCTTTCTTT
CASSSPAEAFF
>TRBJ1-1|TRBV6-5|-|-
TGTGCCAGCAGTTACTCCTTACAGATCAAAGGGAGAGCTTTCTTT
CASSYSLQIKGRAFF
>TRBJ2-7|TRBV15|TRBD1|-
TGTGCCACCAGCACCAACCGGGGGACAGGGATCTACGAGCAGTACTTC
CATSTNRGTGIYEQYF
>TRBJ2-3|TRBV10-1|-|-
TGCGCCAGCAGTAGAGGATTTACAGATACGCAGTATTTT
CASSRGFTDTQYF
>TRBJ1-1|TRBV28|-|once
TGTGCCAGCAGTCCCCCCCCGGTGGGGAACACTGAAGCTTTCTTT
CASSPPPVGNTEAFF
>TRBJ1-4|TRBV5-4|TRBD1|-
TGTGCCAGCAGCTTGGGCGCCGGGACAGGGAGTGAAAAACTGTTTTTT
CASSLGAGTGSEKLFF
>TRBJ2-4|TRBV13|TRBD1|-
TGTGCCAGCAGCTTGTGGGGACAGGGAGTCAAAAACATTCAGTACTTC
CASSLWGQGVKNIQYF
>TRBJ2-7|TRBV6-1|TRBD1|-
TGTGCCAGCAGGGGGACAGCGAGCTCCTACGAGCAGTACTTC
CASRGTASSYEQYF
>TRBJ1-1|TRBV6-1|-|-
TGTGCCAGCAGGACCATGAACTCGAACACTGAAGCTTTCTTT
CASRTMNSNTEAFF
>TRBJ2-2|TRBV5-1|-|-
TGCGCCAGCAGCTCAAGTACGGGGGGCGCCAGCACCGGGGAGCTGTTTTTT
CASSSSTGGASTGELFF
>TRBJ2-7|TRBV10-2|-|-
TGCGCCAGCAGCATTTGGACTCAAACCTACGAGCAGTACTTC
CASSIWTQTYEQYF
>TRBJ2-7|TRBV10-1|TRBD2|-
TGCGCCAGGGATAGCGGGAGCGATCTCAGTCGGCCCTACGAGCAGTACTTC
CARDSGSDLSRPYEQYF
>TRBJ2-3|TRBV11-2|TRBD2|-
TGTGCCAGCAGTGAACGCTTAATAGCGGGAGGGCAGGCAGATACGCAGTATTTT
CASSERLIAGGQADTQYF
>TRBJ1-5|TRBV29-1|-|-
TGCAGCGTTGGAGGGGCCAATCAGCCCCAGCATTTT
CSVGGANQPQHF
>TRBJ2-5|TRBV5-1|TRBD1|-
TGCGCCAGCAGCGTGGGACAGGGGGAAGAGACCCAGTACTTC
CASSVGQGEETQYF
>TRBJ2-7|TRBV7-9|-|-
TGTGCCAGCAGCTTAATGGGGGAGGCAGCCTACGAGCAGTACTTC
CASSLMGEAAYEQYF
>TRBJ2-1|TRBV5-5|-|-
TGTGCCAGCAGCTTGGCTGTAGGGAGGAATGAGCAGTTCTTC
CASSLAVGRNEQFF
>TRBJ1-1|TRBV10-3|-|once
TGTGCCATCAGCCTTACCAAGGGGGTTAACACTGAAGCTTTCTTT
CAISLTKGVNTEAFF
>TRBJ2-3|TRBV11-2|-|-
TGTGCCAGCAGCCCTCTCCTCTCGCACACAGATACGCAGTATTTT
CASSPLLSHTDTQYF
>TRBJ1-3|TRBV5-1|-|-
TGCGCCAGCAGCTTGGACATCGCGGAGGGAAACACCATATATTTT
CASSLDIAEGNTIYF
>TRBJ2-2|TRBV5-1|TRBD2|-
TGCGCCAGCAGCTGGACGAGCGGGACTAGCGGGACGGGGGAGCTGTTTTTT
CASSWTSGTSGTGELFF
>TRBJ2-2|TRBV5-1|-|-
TGCGCCAGCAGCTACGCCACACTGCCGGAGTATGGGGGGGAGCTGTTTTTT
CASSYATLPEYGGELFF
>TRBJ1-3|TRBV6-1|-|-
TGTGCCAGCAGCGAATCAAGAAACACCATATATTTT
CASSESRNTIYF
>TRBJ2-1|TRBV11-2|-|-
TGTGCCAGCAGCTTCGGGACTTCCCGGCTCAATGAGCAGTTCTTC
CASSFGTSRLNEQFF
>TRBJ2-3|TRBV11-2|-|-
TGTGCCAGCAGCTTAGACCTACGGCGCACAGATACGCAGTATTTT
CASSLDLRRTDTQYF